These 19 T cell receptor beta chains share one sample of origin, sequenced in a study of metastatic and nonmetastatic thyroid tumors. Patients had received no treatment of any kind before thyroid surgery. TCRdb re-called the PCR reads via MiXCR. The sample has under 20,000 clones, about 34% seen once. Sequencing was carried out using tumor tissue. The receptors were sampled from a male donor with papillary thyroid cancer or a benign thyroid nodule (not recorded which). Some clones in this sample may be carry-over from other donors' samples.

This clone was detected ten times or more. This chain's CDR3 is CASSERSWPGELFF. CDR3 in DNA: TGTGCCAGCAGCGAAAGGAGTTGGCCCGGGGAGCTGTTTTTT. This chain joins TRBV9 and TRBJ2-2; D remains ambiguous. The CDR3 consists of 14 residues. Per the germline V gene, CDR1 is SGDLS and CDR2 is YYNGEE. V was clipped by 3 bases and J by 6 bases, with 12 bases between them.

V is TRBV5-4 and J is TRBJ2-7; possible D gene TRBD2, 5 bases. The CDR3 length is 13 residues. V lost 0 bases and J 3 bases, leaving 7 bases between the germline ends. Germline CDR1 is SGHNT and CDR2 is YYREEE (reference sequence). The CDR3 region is CASSLASGYEQYF. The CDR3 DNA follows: TGTGCCAGCAGCTTGGCCAGCGGCTACGAGCAGTACTTC.

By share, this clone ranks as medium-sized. CDR3 sequence: CASSPDGGPGYGYTF. CDR3 bases: TGCGCCAGCAGCCCGGATGGGGGACCCGGGTACGGCTACACCTTC. The V gene is TRBV5-1, the J gene TRBJ1-2; TRBD1 is a possible D gene (5 bases). Trimming removed 4 bases at V and 8 bases at J, with 21 bases between. The CDR3 is made up of 15 amino acids. Germline-derived CDR1 and CDR2 are SGHRS and YFSETQ.

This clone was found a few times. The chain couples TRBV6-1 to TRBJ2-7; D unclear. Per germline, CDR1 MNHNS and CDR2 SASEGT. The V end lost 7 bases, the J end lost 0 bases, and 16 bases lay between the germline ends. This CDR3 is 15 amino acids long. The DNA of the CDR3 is TGTGCCAGCATTTACGATCCCCGCAGCTCCTACGAGCAGTACTTC. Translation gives CASIYDPRSSYEQYF.

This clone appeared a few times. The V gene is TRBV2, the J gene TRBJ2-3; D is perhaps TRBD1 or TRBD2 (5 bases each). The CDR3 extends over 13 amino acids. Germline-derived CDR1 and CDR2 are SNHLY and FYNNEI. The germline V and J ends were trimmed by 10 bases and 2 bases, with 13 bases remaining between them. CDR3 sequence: CAIGVRVTDTQYF. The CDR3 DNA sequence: TGTGCCATCGGGGTCAGGGTCACAGATACGCAGTATTTT.

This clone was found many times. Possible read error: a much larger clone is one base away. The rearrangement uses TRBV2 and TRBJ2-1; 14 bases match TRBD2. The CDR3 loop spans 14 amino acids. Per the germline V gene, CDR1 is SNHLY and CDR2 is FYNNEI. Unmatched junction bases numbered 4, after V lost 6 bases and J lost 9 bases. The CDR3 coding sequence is TGTGCCAGCAGAGGACTAGCGGGAGGCAGTGAGCAGTTCTTC. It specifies CASRGLAGGSEQFF.

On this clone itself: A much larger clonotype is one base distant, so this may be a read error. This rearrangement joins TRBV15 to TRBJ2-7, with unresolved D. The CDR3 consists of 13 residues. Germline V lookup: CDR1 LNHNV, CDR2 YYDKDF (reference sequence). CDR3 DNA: TGCGCCACCAGCAGATATAAGGCAGAGAGGCAGTACTTC. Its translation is CATSRYKAERQYF.

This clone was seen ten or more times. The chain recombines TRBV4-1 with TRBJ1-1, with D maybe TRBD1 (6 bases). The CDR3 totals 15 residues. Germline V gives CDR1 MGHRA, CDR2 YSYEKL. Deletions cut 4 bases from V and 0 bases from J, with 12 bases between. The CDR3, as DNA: TGCGCCAGCAGCCGGACAGAAGATATGAACACTGAAGCTTTCTTT. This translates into CASSRTEDMNTEAFF.

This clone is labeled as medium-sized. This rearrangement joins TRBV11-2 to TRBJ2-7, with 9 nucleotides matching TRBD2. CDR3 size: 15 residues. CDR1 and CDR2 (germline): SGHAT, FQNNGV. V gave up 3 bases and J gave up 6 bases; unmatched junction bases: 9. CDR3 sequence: CASSFDAAGGREQYF. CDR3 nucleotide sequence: TGTGCCAGCAGCTTCGATGCGGCGGGAGGGCGCGAGCAGTACTTC.

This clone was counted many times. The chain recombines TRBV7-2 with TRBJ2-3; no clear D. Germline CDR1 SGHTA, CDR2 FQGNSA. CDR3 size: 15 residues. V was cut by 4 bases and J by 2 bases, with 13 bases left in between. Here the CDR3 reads CASSSDYLSTDTQYF. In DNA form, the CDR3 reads TGTGCCAGCAGCTCCGATTATTTGTCCACAGATACGCAGTATTTT.

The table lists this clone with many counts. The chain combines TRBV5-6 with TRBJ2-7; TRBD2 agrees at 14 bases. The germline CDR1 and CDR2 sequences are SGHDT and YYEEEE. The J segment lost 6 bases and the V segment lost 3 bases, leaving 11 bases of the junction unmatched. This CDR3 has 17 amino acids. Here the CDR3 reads CASSWTRLAGGLREQYF. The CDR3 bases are TGTGCCAGCAGCTGGACCAGACTAGCGGGAGGGTTACGCGAGCAGTACTTC.

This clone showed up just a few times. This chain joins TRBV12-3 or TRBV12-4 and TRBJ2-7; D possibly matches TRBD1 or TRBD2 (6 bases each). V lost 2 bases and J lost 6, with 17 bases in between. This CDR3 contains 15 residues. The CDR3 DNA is TGTGCCAGCAGTTTAAACCCCCGGGGGCTCCCCGAGCAGTACTTC. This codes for CASSLNPRGLPEQYF.

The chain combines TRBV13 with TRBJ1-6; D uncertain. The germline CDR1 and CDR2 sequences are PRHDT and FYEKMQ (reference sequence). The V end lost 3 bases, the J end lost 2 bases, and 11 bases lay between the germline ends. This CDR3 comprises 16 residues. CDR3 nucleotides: TGTGCCAGCAGCTTGTCGGGCGAGACCTATAATTCACCCCTCCACTTT. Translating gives CASSLSGETYNSPLHF.

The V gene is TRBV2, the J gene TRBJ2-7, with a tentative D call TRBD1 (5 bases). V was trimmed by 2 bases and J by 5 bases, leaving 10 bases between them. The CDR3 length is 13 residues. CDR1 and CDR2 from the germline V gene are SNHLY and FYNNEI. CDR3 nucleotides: TGTGCCAGCAGTGAAAGCAGGGTCGACGAGCAGTACTTC. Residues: CASSESRVDEQYF.

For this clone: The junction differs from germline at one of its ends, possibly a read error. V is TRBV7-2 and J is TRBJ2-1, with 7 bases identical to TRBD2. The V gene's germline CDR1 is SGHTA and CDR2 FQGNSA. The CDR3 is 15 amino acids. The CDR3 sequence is CASNRSASGGNVQFF. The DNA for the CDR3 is TGTGCCAGCAACCGTAGCGCTTCCGGGGGGAATGTGCAGTTCTTC.

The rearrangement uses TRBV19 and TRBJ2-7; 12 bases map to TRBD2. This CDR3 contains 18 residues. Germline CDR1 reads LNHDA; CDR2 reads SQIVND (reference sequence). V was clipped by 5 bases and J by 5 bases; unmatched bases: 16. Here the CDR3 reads CASSSNALTSGRLHEQYF. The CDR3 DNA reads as TGTGCCAGTAGTTCCAACGCCTTGACTAGCGGGAGACTCCACGAGCAGTACTTC. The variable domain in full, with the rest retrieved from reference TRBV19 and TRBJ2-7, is DGGITQSPKYLFRKEGQNVTLSCEQNLNHDAMYWYRQDPGQGLRLIYYSQIVNDFQKGDIAEGYSVSREKKESFPLTVTSAQKNPTAFYLCASSSNALTSGRLHEQYFGPGTRLTVT.

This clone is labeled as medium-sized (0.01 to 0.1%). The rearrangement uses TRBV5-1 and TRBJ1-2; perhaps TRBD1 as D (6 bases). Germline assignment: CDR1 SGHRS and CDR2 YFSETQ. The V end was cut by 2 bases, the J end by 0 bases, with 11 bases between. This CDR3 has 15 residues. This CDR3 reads CASSLGDIPNYGYTF. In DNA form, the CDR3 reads TGCGCCAGCAGCTTAGGGGACATACCTAACTATGGCTACACCTTC.

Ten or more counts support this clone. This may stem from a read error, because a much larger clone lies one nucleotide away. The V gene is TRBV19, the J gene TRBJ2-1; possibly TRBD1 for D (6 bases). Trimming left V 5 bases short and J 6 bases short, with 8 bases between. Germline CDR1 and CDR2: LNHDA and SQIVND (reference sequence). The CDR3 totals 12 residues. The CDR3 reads CASSSGANEQFF. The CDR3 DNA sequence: TGTGCCAGTAGTTCAGGGGCCAATGAGCAGTTCTTC.

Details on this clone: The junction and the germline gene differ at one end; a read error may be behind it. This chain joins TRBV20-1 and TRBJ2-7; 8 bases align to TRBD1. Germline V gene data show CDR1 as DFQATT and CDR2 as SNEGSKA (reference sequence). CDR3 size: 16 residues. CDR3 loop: CSTRGAGGLPSYEQYF. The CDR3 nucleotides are TGCAGTACTAGAGGGGCAGGGGGCTTACCATCCTACGAGCAGTACTTC.